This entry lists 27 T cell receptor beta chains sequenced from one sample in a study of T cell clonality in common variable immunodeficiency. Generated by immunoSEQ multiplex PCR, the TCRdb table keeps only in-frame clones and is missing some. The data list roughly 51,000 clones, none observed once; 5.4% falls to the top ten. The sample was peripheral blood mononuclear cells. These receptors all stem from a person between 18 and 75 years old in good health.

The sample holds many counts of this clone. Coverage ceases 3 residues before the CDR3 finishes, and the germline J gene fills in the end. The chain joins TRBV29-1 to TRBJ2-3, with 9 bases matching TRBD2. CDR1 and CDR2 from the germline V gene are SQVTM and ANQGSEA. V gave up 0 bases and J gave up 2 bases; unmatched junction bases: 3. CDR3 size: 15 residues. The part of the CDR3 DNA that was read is TGCAGCGTTGAAGACCTAGCGGGATTCACAGATACG. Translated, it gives CSVEDLAGFTDT. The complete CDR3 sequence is CSVEDLAGFTDTQYF.

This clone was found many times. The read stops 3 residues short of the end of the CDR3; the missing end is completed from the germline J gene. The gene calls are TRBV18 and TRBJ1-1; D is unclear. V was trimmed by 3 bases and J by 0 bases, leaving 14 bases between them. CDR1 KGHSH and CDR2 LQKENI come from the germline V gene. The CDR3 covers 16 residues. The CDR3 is CASSPLLITMNTEAFF. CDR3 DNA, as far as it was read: TGTGCCAGCTCACCTCTCCTAATAACGATGAACACTGAA.

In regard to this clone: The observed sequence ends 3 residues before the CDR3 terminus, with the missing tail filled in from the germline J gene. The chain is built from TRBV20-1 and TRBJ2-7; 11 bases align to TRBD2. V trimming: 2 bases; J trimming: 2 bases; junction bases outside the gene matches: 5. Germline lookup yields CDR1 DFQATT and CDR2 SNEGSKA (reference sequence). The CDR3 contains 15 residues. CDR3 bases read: TGCAGTGCTAGATCATTAGCGGGAGGGCCCTACGAG. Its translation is CSARSLAGGPYE. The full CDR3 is CSARSLAGGPYEQYF.

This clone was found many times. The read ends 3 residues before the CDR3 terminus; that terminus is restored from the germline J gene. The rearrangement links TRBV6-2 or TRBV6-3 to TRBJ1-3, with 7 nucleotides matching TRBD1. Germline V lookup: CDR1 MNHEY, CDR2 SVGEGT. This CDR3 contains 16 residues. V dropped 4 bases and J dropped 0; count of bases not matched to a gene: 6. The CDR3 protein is CASSSPGQPSGNTIYF. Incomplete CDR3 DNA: TGTGCCAGCAGTTCTCCGGGACAGCCCTCTGGAAACACC.

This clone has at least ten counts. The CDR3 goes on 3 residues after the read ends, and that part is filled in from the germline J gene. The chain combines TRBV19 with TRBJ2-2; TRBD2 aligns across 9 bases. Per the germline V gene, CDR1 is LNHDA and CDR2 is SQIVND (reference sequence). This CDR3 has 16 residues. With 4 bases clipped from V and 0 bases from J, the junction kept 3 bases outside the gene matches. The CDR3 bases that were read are TGTGCCAGTAGTAAGCTAGCGGGGACGAACACCGGGGAG. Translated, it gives CASSKLAGTNTGE. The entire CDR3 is CASSKLAGTNTGELFF.

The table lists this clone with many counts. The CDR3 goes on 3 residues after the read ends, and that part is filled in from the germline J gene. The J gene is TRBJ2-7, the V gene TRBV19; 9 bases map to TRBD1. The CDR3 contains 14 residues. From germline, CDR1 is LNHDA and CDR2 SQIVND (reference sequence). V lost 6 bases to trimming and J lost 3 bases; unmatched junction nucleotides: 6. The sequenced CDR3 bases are TGTGCCAGTAGAGGGCCGGGACAGGGCTACGAG. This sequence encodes CASRGPGQGYE. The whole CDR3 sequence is CASRGPGQGYEQYF.

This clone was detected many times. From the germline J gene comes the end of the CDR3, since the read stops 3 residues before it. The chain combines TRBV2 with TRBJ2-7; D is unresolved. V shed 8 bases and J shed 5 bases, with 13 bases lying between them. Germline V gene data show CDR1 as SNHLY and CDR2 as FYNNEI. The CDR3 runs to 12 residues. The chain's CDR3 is CASVLVAHEQYF. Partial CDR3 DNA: TGTGCCAGCGTCCTTGTGGCCCACGAG. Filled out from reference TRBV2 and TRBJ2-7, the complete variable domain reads EPEVTQTPSHQVTQMGQEVILRCVPISNHLYFYWYRQILGQKVEFLVSFYNNEISEKSEIFDDQFSVERPDGSNFTLKIRSTKLEDSAMYFCASVLVAHEQYFGPGTRLTVT.

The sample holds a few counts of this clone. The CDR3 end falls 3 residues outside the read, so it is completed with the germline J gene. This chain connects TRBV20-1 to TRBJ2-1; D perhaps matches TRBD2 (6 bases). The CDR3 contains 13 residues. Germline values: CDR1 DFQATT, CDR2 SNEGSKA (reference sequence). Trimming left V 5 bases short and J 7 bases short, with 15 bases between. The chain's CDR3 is CSAGGTLLNEQFF. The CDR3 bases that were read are TGCAGTGCTGGGGGGACTTTACTGAATGAG.

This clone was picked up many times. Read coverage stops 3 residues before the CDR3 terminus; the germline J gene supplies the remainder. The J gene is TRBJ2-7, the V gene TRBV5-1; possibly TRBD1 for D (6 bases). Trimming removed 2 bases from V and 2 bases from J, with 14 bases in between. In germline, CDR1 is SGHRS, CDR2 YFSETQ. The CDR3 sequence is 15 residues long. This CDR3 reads CASSFGGSSTYEQYF. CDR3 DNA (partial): TGCGCCAGCAGCTTTGGGGGCAGTAGTACCTACGAG.

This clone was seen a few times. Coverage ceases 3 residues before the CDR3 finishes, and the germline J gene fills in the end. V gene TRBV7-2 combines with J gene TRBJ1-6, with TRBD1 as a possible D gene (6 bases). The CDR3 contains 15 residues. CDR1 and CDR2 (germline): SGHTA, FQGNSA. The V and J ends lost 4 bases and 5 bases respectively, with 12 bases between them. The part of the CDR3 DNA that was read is TGTGCCAGCAGCTCCGAGGACAGTAATAATTCACCC. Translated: CASSSEDSNNSP. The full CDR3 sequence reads CASSSEDSNNSPLHF.

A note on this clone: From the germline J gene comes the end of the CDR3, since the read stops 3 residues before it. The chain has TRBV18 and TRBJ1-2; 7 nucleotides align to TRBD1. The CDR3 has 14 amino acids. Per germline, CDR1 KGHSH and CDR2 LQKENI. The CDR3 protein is CASSPQGARGGYTF. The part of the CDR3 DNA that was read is TGTGCCAGCTCACCACAGGGGGCGCGTGGGGGC.

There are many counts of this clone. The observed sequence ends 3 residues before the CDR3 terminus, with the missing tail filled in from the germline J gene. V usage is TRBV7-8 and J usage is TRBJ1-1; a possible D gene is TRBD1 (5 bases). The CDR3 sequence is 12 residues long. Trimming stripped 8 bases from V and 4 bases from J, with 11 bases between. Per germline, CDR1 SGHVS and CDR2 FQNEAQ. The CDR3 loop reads CASGREATEAFF. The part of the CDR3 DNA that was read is TGTGCCAGCGGCAGGGAGGCCACTGAA.

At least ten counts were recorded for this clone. CDR3 in amino acids: CASKAGASSYEQYF. Incomplete CDR3 DNA: TGTGCCAGTAAGGCAGGGGCGAGCTCCTACGAG. V is TRBV19 and J is TRBJ2-7, with TRBD1 as a possible D gene (6 bases). From the germline J gene comes the end of the CDR3, since the read stops 3 residues before it. CDR1 and CDR2 (germline): LNHDA, SQIVND (reference sequence). The germline V and J ends were trimmed by 7 bases and 0 bases, with 13 bases remaining between them. The CDR3 has 14 amino acids.

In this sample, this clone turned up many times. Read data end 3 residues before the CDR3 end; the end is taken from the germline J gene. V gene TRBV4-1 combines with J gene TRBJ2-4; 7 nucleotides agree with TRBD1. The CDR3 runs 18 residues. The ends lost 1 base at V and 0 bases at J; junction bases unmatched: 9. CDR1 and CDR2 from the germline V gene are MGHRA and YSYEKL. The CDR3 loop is CASSQGGPQGKAKNIQYF. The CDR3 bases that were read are TGCGCCAGCAGCCAAGGGGGCCCACAGGGGAAAGCCAAAAACATT.

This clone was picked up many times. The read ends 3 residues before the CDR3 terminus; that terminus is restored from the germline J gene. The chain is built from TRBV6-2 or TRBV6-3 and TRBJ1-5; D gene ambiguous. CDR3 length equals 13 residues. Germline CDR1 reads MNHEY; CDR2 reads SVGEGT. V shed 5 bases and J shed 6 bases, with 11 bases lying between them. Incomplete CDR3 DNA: TGTGCCAGCAGTGTCCGGGTAGGTCAGCCC. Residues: CASSVRVGQP. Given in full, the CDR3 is CASSVRVGQPQHF.

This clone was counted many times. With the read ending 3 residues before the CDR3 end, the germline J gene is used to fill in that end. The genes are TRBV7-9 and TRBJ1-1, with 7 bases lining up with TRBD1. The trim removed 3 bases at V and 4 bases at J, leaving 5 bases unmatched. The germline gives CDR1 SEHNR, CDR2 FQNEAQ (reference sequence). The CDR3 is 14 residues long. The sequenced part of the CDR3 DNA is TGTGCCAGCAGCTTGCAGGGGGTGGTCACTGAA. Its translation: CASSLQGVVTE. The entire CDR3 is CASSLQGVVTEAFF.

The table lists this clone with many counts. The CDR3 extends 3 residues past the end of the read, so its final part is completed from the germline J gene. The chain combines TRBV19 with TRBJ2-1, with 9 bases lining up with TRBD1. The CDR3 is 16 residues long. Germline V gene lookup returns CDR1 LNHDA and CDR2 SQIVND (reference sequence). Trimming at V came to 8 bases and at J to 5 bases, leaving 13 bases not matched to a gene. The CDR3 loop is CASDIRDRVLHNEQFF. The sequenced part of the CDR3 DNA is TGTGCCAGTGACATTAGGGACAGGGTCCTCCACAATGAG.

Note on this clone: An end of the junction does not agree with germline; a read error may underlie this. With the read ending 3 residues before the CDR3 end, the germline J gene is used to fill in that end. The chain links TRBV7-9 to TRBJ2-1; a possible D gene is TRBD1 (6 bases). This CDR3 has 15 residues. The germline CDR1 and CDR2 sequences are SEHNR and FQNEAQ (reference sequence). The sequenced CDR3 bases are TGTGCCGGCAGCTTAAGACAGGAGTCCTACAATGAG. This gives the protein CAGSLRQESYNE. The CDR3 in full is CAGSLRQESYNEQFF.

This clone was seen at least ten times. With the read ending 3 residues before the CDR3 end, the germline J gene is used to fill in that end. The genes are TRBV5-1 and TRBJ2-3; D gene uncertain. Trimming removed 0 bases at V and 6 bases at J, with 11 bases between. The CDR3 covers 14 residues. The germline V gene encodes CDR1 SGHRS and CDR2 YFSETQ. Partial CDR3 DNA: TGCGCCAGCAGCTTGGGGGCGCAGGCGGATACG. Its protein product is CASSLGAQADT. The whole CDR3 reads CASSLGAQADTQYF.

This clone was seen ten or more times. The CDR3 bases that were read are TGTGCCAGCAGTTACGGGACAGGGGGCTTGTATGGC. Translating it yields CASSYGTGGLYG. The entire CDR3 sequence reads CASSYGTGGLYGYTF. The gene calls are TRBV6-2 or TRBV6-3 and TRBJ1-2; 12 bases map to TRBD1. The read stops 3 residues short of the end of the CDR3; the missing end is completed from the germline J gene. V was clipped by 2 bases and J by 5 bases; unmatched bases: 3. CDR1 MNHEY and CDR2 SVGEGT come from the germline V gene. CDR3 size: 15 residues.

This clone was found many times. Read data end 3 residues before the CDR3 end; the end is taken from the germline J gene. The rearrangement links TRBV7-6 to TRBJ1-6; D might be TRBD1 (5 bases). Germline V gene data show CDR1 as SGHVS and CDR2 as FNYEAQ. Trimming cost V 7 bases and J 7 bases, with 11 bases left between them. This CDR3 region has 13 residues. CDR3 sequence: CASNQGGNSPLHF. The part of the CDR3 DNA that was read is TGTGCCAGCAATCAGGGAGGGAATTCACCC.

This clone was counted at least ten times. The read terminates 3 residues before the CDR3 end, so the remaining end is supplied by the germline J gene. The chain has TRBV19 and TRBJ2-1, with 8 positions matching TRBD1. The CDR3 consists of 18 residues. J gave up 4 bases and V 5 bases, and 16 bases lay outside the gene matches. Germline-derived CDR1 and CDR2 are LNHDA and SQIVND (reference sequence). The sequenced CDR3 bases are TGTGCCAGTAGTCCGCAACTCCGACAGGGGACAAGGTACAATGAG. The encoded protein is CASSPQLRQGTRYNE. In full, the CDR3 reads CASSPQLRQGTRYNEQFF.

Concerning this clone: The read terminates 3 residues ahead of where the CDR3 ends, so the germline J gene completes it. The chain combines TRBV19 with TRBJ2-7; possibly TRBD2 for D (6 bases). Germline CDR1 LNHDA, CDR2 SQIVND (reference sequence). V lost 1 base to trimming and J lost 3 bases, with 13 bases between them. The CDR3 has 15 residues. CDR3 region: CASSIGPGGGYEQYF. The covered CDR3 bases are TGTGCCAGTAGTATAGGGCCCGGGGGAGGCTACGAG.

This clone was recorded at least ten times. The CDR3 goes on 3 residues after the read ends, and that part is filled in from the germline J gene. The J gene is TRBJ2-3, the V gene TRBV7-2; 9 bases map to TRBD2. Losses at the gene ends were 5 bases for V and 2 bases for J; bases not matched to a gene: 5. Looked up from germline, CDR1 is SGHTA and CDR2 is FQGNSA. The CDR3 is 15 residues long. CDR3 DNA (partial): TGTGCCAGCAGCATACCTAGCGGGAACACAGATACG. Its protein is CASSIPSGNTDT. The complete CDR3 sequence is CASSIPSGNTDTQYF.

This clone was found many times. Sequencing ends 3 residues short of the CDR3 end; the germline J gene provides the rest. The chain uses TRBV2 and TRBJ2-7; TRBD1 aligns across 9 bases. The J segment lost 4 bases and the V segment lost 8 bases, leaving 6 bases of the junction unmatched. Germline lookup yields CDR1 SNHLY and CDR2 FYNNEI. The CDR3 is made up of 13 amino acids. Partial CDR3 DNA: TGTGCCAGCTCCGGGACAGGGAGTTACGAG. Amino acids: CASSGTGSYE. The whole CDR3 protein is CASSGTGSYEQYF.

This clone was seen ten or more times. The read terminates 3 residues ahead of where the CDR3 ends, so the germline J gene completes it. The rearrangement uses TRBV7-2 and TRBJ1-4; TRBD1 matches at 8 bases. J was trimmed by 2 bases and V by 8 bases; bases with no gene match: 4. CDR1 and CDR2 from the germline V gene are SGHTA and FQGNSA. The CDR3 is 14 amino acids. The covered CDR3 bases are TGTGCCAGCGCCAGGGGGCGCACTAATGAAAAA. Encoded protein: CASARGRTNEK. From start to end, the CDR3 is CASARGRTNEKLFF. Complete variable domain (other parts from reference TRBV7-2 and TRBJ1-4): GAGVSQSPSNKVTEKGKDVELRCDPISGHTALYWYRQSLGQGLEFLIYFQGNSAPDKSGLPSDRFSAERTGGSVSTLTIQRTQQEDSAVYLCASARGRTNEKLFFGSGTQLSVL.

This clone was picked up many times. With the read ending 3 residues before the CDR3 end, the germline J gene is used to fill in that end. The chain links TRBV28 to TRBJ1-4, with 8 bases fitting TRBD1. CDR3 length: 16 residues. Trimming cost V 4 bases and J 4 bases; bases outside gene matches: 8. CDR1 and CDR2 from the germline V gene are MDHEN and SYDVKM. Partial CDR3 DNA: TGTGCCAGCAGTTCCTCCGGGACAGGCCATAATGAAAAA. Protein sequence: CASSSSGTGHNEK. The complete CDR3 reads CASSSSGTGHNEKLFF.